Shown below are 32 T cell receptor beta chains from a single sample sequenced in a study of identifying expanded T cells in peripheral blood. Libraries were prepared by immunoSEQ multiplex PCR; TCRdb keeps only in-frame clonotypes and omits some of them. The sample lists over 65,000 clones; 70% to 90% were seen once. Sequenced: blood. The receptors shown here come from a person aged 18 to 70 in good health.

This sequence joins TRBV12-5 and TRBJ1-2; D is unclear. Germline CDR1 is LGHNT and CDR2 is FRNRAP. The CDR3 covers 13 residues. The V and J ends lost 4 bases and 3 bases respectively, with 9 bases between them. CDR3 region: CASGSQAHYGYTF. CDR3 DNA: TGTGCTAGTGGTTCTCAGGCCCACTATGGCTACACCTTC. Full variable domain (remainder filled in from reference TRBV12-5 and TRBJ1-2): DARVTQTPRHKVTEMGQEVTMRCQPILGHNTVFWYRQTMMQGLELLAYFRNRAPLDDSGMPKDRFSAEMPDATLATLKIQPSEPRDSAVYFCASGSQAHYGYTFGSGTRLTVV.

The chain joins TRBV18 to TRBJ2-1; possible D gene TRBD2, 5 bases. V lost 1 base to trimming and J lost 7 bases, with 14 bases between them. Germline V gives CDR1 KGHSH, CDR2 LQKENI. The CDR3 has 15 amino acids. The chain's CDR3 is CASSPREFPQNEQFF. The CDR3 DNA is TGTGCCAGCTCACCACGGGAGTTCCCCCAGAATGAGCAGTTCTTC.

The rearrangement uses TRBV7-7 and TRBJ2-5; 7 bases are a match to TRBD1. V was pared by 5 bases and J by 5 bases, with 5 bases of the junction left unmatched. CDR3 length: 13 amino acids. Looked up from germline, CDR1 is SSHAT and CDR2 is FNYEAQ (reference sequence). The CDR3 bases are TGTGCCAGCAGCCAGACAGGGTCCGAGACCCAGTACTTC. Amino acids: CASSQTGSETQYF.

This chain links TRBV2 with TRBJ2-5; 11 positions agree with TRBD2. CDR1 and CDR2 (germline): SNHLY, FYNNEI. CDR3 length: 15 residues. With V trimmed by 6 bases and J by 3 bases, 6 bases remained unmatched. As DNA, the CDR3 is TGTGCCAGCAGCCGACTAGCGGGAAGGGAAGAGACCCAGTACTTC. This gives the protein CASSRLAGREETQYF.

The gene calls are TRBV19 and TRBJ1-2; 8 positions agree with TRBD1. CDR3 length equals 16 residues. The trim removed 1 base at V and 8 bases at J, leaving 12 bases unmatched. The germline CDR1 and CDR2 sequences are LNHDA and SQIVND (reference sequence). CDR3 coding DNA: TGTGCCAGTAGTATAGGCGTCGGGCAGGGGGCCGAGGGCTACACCTTC. This codes for CASSIGVGQGAEGYTF. The full variable domain, rest sourced from reference TRBV19 and TRBJ1-2, is DGGITQSPKYLFRKEGQNVTLSCEQNLNHDAMYWYRQDPGQGLRLIYYSQIVNDFQKGDIAEGYSVSREKKESFPLTVTSAQKNPTAFYLCASSIGVGQGAEGYTFGSGTRLTVV.

There are a few counts of this clone. This chain connects TRBV15 to TRBJ2-7; D not certain. CDR3 size: 11 residues. Germline CDR1 reads LNHNV; CDR2 reads YYDKDF (reference sequence). Trimming stripped 8 bases from V and 6 bases from J, with 11 bases between. The CDR3 is CATGNGFEQYF. CDR3 sequence (DNA): TGTGCCACCGGCAACGGGTTCGAGCAGTACTTC.

The chain is built from TRBV15 and TRBJ2-3, with D perhaps matching TRBD2 (6 bases). Trimming left V 0 bases short and J 1 base short, with 8 bases between. The germline V gene has CDR1 LNHNV and CDR2 YYDKDF (reference sequence). The CDR3 sequence is 15 residues long. The CDR3, as DNA: TGTGCCACCAGCAGAGAATGGGGGGGCACAGATACGCAGTATTTT. As protein: CATSREWGGTDTQYF.

V is TRBV5-1 and J is TRBJ2-1; D might be TRBD2 (6 bases). Between the trimmed V and J ends, which lost 4 bases and 7 bases, there was a span of 18 bases. The length of the CDR3 is 15 residues. Germline assignment: CDR1 SGHRS and CDR2 YFSETQ. The CDR3 here is CASSLTGGSNNEQFF. The CDR3 DNA reads TGCGCCAGCAGCCTCACCGGAGGGTCTAATAATGAGCAGTTCTTC.

The genes are TRBV27 and TRBJ2-2; D gene ambiguous. Germline V CDR1 and CDR2: MNHEY, SMNVEV (reference sequence). This CDR3 is built from 13 residues. Trimming shortened V by 5 bases and J by 2 bases, and 6 bases separated the two germline ends. The CDR3 coding sequence is TGTGCCAGCAGTGGTTATAACACCGGGGAGCTGTTTTTT. It specifies CASSGYNTGELFF.

The V and J genes are TRBV5-1 and TRBJ2-2; D not resolved. Per the germline V gene, CDR1 is SGHRS and CDR2 is YFSETQ. Trimming stripped 4 bases from V and 6 bases from J, with 7 bases between. This CDR3 has 12 residues. CDR3: CASSPFSGELFF. The CDR3 coding sequence is TGCGCCAGCAGCCCCTTTTCCGGGGAGCTGTTTTTT.

CDR3 protein: CASSWEGGVAKNIQYF. The CDR3 DNA reads TGTGCCAGCAGCTGGGAGGGAGGGGTAGCCAAAAACATTCAGTACTTC. The chain is built from TRBV7-9 and TRBJ2-4, with 7 bases fitting TRBD2. V was clipped by 4 bases and J by 0 bases; unmatched bases: 6. This CDR3 region has 16 residues. Germline assignment: CDR1 SEHNR and CDR2 FQNEAQ (reference sequence).

V gene TRBV7-3 combines with J gene TRBJ2-3; tentative D call: TRBD2 (6 bases). V lost 0 bases, J lost 2 bases, and 12 bases lay in between. The CDR3 is 16 residues long. Germline lookup yields CDR1 SGHTA and CDR2 FQGTGA. In nucleotides, the CDR3 is TGTGCCAGCAGCTTAACGGGCGGGGTTTTCACAGATACGCAGTATTTT. Its protein is CASSLTGGVFTDTQYF.

The chain combines TRBV11-3 with TRBJ2-2; D may be TRBD2 (5 bases). This CDR3 has 18 amino acids. Trimming pared 0 bases from V and 1 base from J, leaving 15 bases between. The germline V gene encodes CDR1 SGHNT and CDR2 YENEEA. The CDR3 region is CASSLESWGAGNTGELFF. The CDR3, as DNA: TGTGCCAGCAGCTTAGAAAGTTGGGGTGCGGGGAACACCGGGGAGCTGTTTTTT.

The gene calls are TRBV7-9 and TRBJ1-2; 7 positions match TRBD1. V was clipped by 4 bases and J by 7 bases; unmatched bases: 6. Germline CDR1 and CDR2: SEHNR and FQNEAQ (reference sequence). The CDR3 spans 13 residues. The CDR3 coding sequence is TGTGCCAGCAGCTCCACAGGGGATAGTGGCTACACCTTC. This codes for CASSSTGDSGYTF.

J is TRBJ2-2 and V is TRBV27; D unclear. V lost 6 bases, J lost 6 bases, and 17 bases lay in between. Germline V CDR1 and CDR2: MNHEY, SMNVEV (reference sequence). CDR3 length equals 15 residues. The CDR3 protein is CASSPGLGVAGELFF. CDR3 DNA sequence: TGTGCCAGCAGCCCTGGGCTGGGCGTGGCCGGGGAGCTGTTTTTT.

The chain joins TRBV28 to TRBJ1-4; D may be TRBD1 (5 bases). The germline V gene encodes CDR1 MDHEN and CDR2 SYDVKM. The CDR3 length is 14 residues. V lost 4 bases and J lost 3, with 9 bases in between. The CDR3: CASSSRTPNEKLFF. The CDR3 coding sequence is TGTGCCAGCAGTTCTCGGACACCTAATGAAAAACTGTTTTTT.

The J gene is TRBJ2-3, the V gene TRBV7-2; perhaps TRBD2 as D (5 bases). V lost 6 bases and J lost 1, with 11 bases in between. The germline CDR1 and CDR2 sequences are SGHTA and FQGNSA. This CDR3 is built from 14 residues. The CDR3 is CASSTGIRTDTQYF. The CDR3 nucleotides read TGTGCCAGCAGTACGGGGATTCGCACAGATACGCAGTATTTT.

This sequence joins TRBV28 and TRBJ1-2, with D maybe TRBD1 (6 bases). Germline V lookup: CDR1 MDHEN, CDR2 SYDVKM. This CDR3 is built from 12 residues. V lost 6 bases and J lost 4, with 9 bases in between. The CDR3 is CASRQGSYGYTF. DNA for the CDR3: TGTGCCAGCAGACAGGGTAGCTATGGCTACACCTTC.

The J gene is TRBJ1-2, the V gene TRBV16; D is possibly TRBD1 (6 bases). The length of the CDR3 is 14 residues. Germline values: CDR1 KGHSY, CDR2 FQNENV. V was pared by 4 bases and J by 4 bases, with 13 bases between. As DNA, the CDR3 is TGTGCCAGCAGCCCGAAACGACAGGCCTATGGCTACACCTTC. It encodes CASSPKRQAYGYTF.

This clone was counted once. The gene calls are TRBV14 and TRBJ2-2; D call uncertain. The CDR3 contains 13 residues. Trimming cost V 2 bases and J 5 bases, with 6 bases left between them. In germline, CDR1 is SGHDN, CDR2 FVKESK. CDR3 protein: CASSQTRTGELFF. In DNA form, the CDR3 reads TGTGCCAGCAGCCAAACCCGTACCGGGGAGCTGTTTTTT.

The gene calls are TRBV5-4 and TRBJ2-3; tentative D call: TRBD2 (6 bases). Trimming removed 1 base at V and 2 bases at J, with 11 bases between. The germline V gene has CDR1 SGHNT and CDR2 YYREEE (reference sequence). The CDR3 has 15 residues. The CDR3 reads CASSLSGDPTDTQYF. The CDR3 nucleotides read TGTGCCAGCAGCTTGTCGGGGGACCCCACAGATACGCAGTATTTT. Full variable domain (missing parts from reference TRBV5-4 and TRBJ2-3): ETGVTQSPTHLIKTRGQQVTLRCSSQSGHNTVSWYQQALGQGPQFIFQYYREEENGRGNFPPRFSGLQFPNYSSELNVNALELDDSALYLCASSLSGDPTDTQYFGPGTRLTVL.

The V and J genes are TRBV11-3 and TRBJ1-5, with 11 bases lining up with TRBD1. CDR1 and CDR2 (germline): SGHNT, YENEEA. Trimming removed 1 base from V and 7 bases from J; junction bases left unmatched: 3. This CDR3 has 15 amino acids. The CDR3 nucleotides read TGTGCCAGCAGCTTAGGGACAGGGGGCGCCCAGCCCCAGCATTTT. Its protein product is CASSLGTGGAQPQHF.

The chain combines TRBV10-1 with TRBJ1-1; perhaps TRBD1 as D (6 bases). This CDR3 has 15 amino acids. Germline CDR1 and CDR2: WNHNN and SYGVQD (reference sequence). The germline V and J ends were trimmed by 8 bases and 1 base, with 17 bases remaining between them. The CDR3 loop is CASSSGSRGNTEAFF. In DNA form, the CDR3 reads TGCGCCAGCTCATCGGGGTCCAGGGGGAACACTGAAGCTTTCTTT.

The chain uses TRBV7-2 and TRBJ2-7; D might be TRBD2 (5 bases). Trimming took 3 bases from V and 0 from J, leaving 9 bases between them. The CDR3 is 14 residues long. Germline assignment: CDR1 SGHTA and CDR2 FQGNSA. The CDR3 loop is CASSFRSDSYEQYF. The CDR3 DNA reads TGTGCCAGCAGCTTCCGTAGCGACTCCTACGAGCAGTACTTC.

This clone showed up just once. CDR3 sequence: CASSVEGGSQPQHF. In DNA form, the CDR3 reads TGTGCCAGCAGCGTAGAGGGGGGATCTCAGCCCCAGCATTTT. The rearrangement joins TRBV9 to TRBJ1-5, with D tentatively TRBD1 (6 bases). V lost 0 bases and J 6 bases, leaving 10 bases between the germline ends. CDR3 size: 14 residues. Germline V lookup: CDR1 SGDLS, CDR2 YYNGEE.

The rearrangement joins TRBV19 to TRBJ1-4, with TRBD1 identical over 7 bases. V gave up 5 bases and J gave up 4 bases; unmatched junction bases: 7. In germline, CDR1 is LNHDA, CDR2 SQIVND (reference sequence). This CDR3 region has 15 residues. The CDR3 loop is CASSQWGQNNEKLFF. CDR3 bases: TGTGCCAGTAGTCAATGGGGACAGAATAATGAAAAACTGTTTTTT.

The chain joins TRBV10-3 to TRBJ1-2, with unresolved D. This CDR3 has 13 amino acids. Germline CDR1 reads ENHRY; CDR2 reads SYGVKD. Trimming shortened V by 2 bases and J by 8 bases, and 12 bases separated the two germline ends. The CDR3 reads CAISEVPGGGYTF. The CDR3 region has the DNA TGTGCCATCAGTGAGGTTCCGGGCGGCGGCTACACCTTC.

In the case of this clone: Other DNA sequences in the same sample also yield this CDR3. The chain employs TRBV7-2 and TRBJ1-5; 7 bases match TRBD1. The length of the CDR3 is 14 residues. Germline V CDR1 and CDR2: SGHTA, FQGNSA. Trimming took 1 base from V and 6 from J; bases not matched to a gene: 3. The CDR3 DNA is TGTGCCAGCAGCTTAGAACAGGGGAGTCAGCCCCAGCATTTT. Its protein is CASSLEQGSQPQHF.

This clone was recorded once. The chain links TRBV5-6 to TRBJ2-5; the match to TRBD1 covers 8 bases. Looked up from germline, CDR1 is SGHDT and CDR2 is YYEEEE. There are 16 residues in the CDR3. J gave up 7 bases and V 4 bases, and 15 bases lay outside the gene matches. The CDR3 sequence: CASSLRTGSRRGTQYF. The CDR3, as DNA: TGTGCCAGCAGCCTTCGGACAGGGTCGAGGAGGGGGACCCAGTACTTC.

V and J are TRBV30 and TRBJ1-2; TRBD1 aligns across 12 bases. Germline values: CDR1 GTSNPN, CDR2 SVGIG (reference sequence). With 3 bases clipped from V and 7 bases from J, the junction kept 15 bases outside the gene matches. This CDR3 region has 17 residues. The CDR3 DNA is TGTGCCTGGAGATCAGCCGGGACAGGGGGCGTTGCGGGTGGCTACACCTTC. Translation: CAWRSAGTGGVAGGYTF.

The V and J genes are TRBV4-1 and TRBJ2-1; 9 bases fit TRBD1. Germline loops: CDR1 MGHRA, CDR2 YSYEKL. CDR3 length: 16 residues. Germline trimming cut 3 bases from V and 9 bases from J; bases unmatched to any gene: 12. In DNA form, the CDR3 reads TGCGCCAGCAGCCACGACCCGGGACAGGGTACTGCTGAGCAGTTCTTC. Its protein product is CASSHDPGQGTAEQFF.

The chain carries TRBV29-1 and TRBJ2-3; no clear D. The CDR3 consists of 16 residues. Germline V gene lookup returns CDR1 SQVTM and CDR2 ANQGSEA. Trimming shortened V by 5 bases and J by 5 bases, and 23 bases separated the two germline ends. The DNA of the CDR3 is TGCAGCGTTAGGACGGCTAGGACCGCTCCCGGAGATACGCAGTATTTT. This encodes CSVRTARTAPGDTQYF.